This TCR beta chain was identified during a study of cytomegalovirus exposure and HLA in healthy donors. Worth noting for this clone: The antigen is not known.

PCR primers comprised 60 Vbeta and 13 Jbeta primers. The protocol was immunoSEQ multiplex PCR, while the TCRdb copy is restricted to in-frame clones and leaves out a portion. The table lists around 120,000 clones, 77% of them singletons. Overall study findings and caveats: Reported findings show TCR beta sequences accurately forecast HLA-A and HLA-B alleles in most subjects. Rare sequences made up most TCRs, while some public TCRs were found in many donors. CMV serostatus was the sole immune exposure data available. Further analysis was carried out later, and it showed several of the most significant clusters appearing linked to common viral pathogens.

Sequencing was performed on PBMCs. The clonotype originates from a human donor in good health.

CDR3 protein: CASILGQGQYGYTF. The DNA for the CDR3 is TGTGCCAGCATCCTCGGACAGGGGCAATATGGCTACACCTTC. The chain couples TRBV28 to TRBJ1-2; TRBD1 aligns across 9 bases. Trimming took 7 bases from V and 5 from J; bases not matched to a gene: 8. Germline V gene lookup returns CDR1 MDHEN and CDR2 SYDVKM. The CDR3 spans 14 residues.